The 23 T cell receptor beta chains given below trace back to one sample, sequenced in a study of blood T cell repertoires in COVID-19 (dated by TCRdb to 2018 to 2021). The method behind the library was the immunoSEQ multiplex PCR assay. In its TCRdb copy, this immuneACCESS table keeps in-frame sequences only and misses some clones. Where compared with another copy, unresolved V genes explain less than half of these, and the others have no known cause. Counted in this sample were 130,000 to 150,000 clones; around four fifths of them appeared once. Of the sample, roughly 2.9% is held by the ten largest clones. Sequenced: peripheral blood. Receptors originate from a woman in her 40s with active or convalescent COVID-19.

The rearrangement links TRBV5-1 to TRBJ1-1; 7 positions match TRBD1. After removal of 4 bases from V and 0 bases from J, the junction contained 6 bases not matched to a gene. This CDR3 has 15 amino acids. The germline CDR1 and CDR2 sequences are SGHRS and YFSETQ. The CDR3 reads CASSPQQGMNTEAFF. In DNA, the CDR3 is TGCGCCAGCAGCCCGCAACAGGGGATGAACACTGAAGCTTTCTTT. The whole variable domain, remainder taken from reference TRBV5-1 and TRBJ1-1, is KAGVTQTPRYLIKTRGQQVTLSCSPISGHRSVSWYQQTPGQGLQFLFEYFSETQRNKGNFPGRFSGRQFSNSRSEMNVSTLELGDSALYLCASSPQQGMNTEAFFGQGTRLTVV.

The CDR3 sequence: CASSSRTSVSSYEQYF. CDR3 DNA: TGTGCCAGCAGCTCAAGGACTAGCGTCAGCTCCTACGAGCAGTACTTC. This rearrangement joins TRBV11-2 to TRBJ2-7; 9 nucleotides align to TRBD2. V dropped 4 bases and J dropped 0; count of bases not matched to a gene: 7. This CDR3 contains 16 residues. The V gene's germline CDR1 is SGHAT and CDR2 FQNNGV.

The CDR3 DNA follows: TGTGCCAGCAGTGACGCAGGGTCGTCTAGCAATCAGCCCCAGCATTTT. It specifies CASSDAGSSSNQPQHF. The V and J genes are TRBV6-1 and TRBJ1-5, with D maybe TRBD1 (5 bases). The CDR3 contains 16 residues. The germline V gene encodes CDR1 MNHNS and CDR2 SASEGT. V was cut by 3 bases and J by 0 bases, with 12 bases left in between.

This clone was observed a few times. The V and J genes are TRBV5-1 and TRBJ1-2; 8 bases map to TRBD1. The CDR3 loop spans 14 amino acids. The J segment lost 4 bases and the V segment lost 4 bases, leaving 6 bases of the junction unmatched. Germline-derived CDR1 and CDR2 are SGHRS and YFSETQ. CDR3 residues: CASSGGQGSYGYTF. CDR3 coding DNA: TGCGCCAGCAGCGGAGGACAGGGCTCCTATGGCTACACCTTC.

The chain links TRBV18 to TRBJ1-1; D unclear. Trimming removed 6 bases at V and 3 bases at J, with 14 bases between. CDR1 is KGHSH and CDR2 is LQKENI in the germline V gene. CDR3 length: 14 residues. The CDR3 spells CASSLLDRDTEAFF. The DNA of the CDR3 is TGTGCCAGCTCCCTACTTGATCGGGACACTGAAGCTTTCTTT.

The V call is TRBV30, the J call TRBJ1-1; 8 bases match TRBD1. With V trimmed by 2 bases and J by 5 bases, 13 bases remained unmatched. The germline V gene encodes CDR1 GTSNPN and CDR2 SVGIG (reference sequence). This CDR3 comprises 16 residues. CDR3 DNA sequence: TGTGCCTGGAGTTGGGGCAGGGGGCCTTCTGAAACTGAAGCTTTCTTT. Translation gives CAWSWGRGPSETEAFF.

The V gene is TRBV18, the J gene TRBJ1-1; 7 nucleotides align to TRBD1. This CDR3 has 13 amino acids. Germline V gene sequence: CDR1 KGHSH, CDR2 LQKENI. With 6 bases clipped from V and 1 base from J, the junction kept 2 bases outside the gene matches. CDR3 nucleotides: TGTGCCAGCTCCGGGACAGAGAACACTGAAGCTTTCTTT. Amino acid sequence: CASSGTENTEAFF.

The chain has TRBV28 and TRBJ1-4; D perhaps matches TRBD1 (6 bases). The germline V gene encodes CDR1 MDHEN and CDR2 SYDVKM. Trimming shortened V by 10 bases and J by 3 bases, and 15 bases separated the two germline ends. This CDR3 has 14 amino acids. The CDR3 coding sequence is TGTGCCATCATCATCAGGGGCTCTAATGAAAAACTGTTTTTT. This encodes CAIIIRGSNEKLFF.

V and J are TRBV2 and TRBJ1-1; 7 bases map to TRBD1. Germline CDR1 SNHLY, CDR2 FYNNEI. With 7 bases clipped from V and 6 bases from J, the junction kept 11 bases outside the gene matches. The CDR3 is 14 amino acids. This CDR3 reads CASTLTRQGSEAFF. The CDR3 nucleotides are TGTGCCAGCACCCTCACCAGACAGGGTTCTGAAGCTTTCTTT. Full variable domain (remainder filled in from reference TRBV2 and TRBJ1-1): EPEVTQTPSHQVTQMGQEVILRCVPISNHLYFYWYRQILGQKVEFLVSFYNNEISEKSEIFDDQFSVERPDGSNFTLKIRSTKLEDSAMYFCASTLTRQGSEAFFGQGTRLTVV.

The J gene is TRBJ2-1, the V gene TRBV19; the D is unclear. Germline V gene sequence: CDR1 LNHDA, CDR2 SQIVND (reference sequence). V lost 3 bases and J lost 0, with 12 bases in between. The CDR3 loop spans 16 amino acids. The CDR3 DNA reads TGTGCCAGTAGTATCTGGCCAACATTCTCCTACAATGAGCAGTTCTTC. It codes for CASSIWPTFSYNEQFF.

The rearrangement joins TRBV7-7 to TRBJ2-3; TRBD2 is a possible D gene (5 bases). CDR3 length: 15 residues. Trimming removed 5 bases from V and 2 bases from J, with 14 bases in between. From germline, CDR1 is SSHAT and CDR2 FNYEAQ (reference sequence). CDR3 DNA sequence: TGTGCCAGCAGCCCCGGGCGGGCGTTCACAGATACGCAGTATTTT. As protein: CASSPGRAFTDTQYF.

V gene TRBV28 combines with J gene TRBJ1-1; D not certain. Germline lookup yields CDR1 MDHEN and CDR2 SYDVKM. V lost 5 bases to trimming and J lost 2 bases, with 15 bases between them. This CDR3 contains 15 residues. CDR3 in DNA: TGTGCCAGCAGTCGCGCCCCACCAATCAACACTGAAGCTTTCTTT. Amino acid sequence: CASSRAPPINTEAFF.

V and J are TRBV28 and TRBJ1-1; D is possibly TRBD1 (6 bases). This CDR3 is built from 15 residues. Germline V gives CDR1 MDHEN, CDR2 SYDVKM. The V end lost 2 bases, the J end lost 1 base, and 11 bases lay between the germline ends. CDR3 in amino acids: CASSLPGHPNTEAFF. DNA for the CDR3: TGTGCCAGCAGTTTACCGGGACACCCGAACACTGAAGCTTTCTTT.

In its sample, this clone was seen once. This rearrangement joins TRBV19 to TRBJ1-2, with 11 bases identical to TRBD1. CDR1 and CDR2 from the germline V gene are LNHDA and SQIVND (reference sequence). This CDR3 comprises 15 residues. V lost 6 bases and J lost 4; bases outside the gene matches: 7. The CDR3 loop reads CASSWDRGNGYGYTF. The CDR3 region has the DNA TGTGCCAGTAGCTGGGACAGGGGGAATGGCTATGGCTACACCTTC. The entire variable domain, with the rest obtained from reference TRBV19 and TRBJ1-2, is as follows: DGGITQSPKYLFRKEGQNVTLSCEQNLNHDAMYWYRQDPGQGLRLIYYSQIVNDFQKGDIAEGYSVSREKKESFPLTVTSAQKNPTAFYLCASSWDRGNGYGYTFGSGTRLTVV.

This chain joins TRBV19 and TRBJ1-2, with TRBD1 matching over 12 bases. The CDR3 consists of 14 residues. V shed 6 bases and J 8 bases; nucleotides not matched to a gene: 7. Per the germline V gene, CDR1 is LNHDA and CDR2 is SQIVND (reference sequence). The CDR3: CASSTRGQGAGYTF. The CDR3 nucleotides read TGTGCCAGTAGCACGAGGGGACAGGGGGCCGGCTACACCTTC.

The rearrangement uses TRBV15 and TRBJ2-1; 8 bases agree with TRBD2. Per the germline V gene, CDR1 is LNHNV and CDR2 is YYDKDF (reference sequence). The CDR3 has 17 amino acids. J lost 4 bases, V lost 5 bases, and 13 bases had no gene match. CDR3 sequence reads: CATSRKSGGMYYNEQFF. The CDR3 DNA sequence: TGTGCCACCAGCCGGAAAAGCGGGGGTATGTATTACAATGAGCAGTTCTTC.

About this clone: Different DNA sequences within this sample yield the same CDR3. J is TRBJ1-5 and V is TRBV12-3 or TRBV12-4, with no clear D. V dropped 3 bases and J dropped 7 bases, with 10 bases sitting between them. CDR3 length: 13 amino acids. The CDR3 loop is CASSFSEEQPQHF. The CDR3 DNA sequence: TGTGCCAGCAGTTTTTCGGAGGAACAGCCCCAGCATTTT.

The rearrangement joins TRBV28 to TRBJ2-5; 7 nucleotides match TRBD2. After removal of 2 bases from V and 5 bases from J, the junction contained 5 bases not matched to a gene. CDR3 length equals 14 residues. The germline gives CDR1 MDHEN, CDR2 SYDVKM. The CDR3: CASSLGGVGETQYF. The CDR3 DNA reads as TGTGCCAGCAGTTTAGGGGGGGTTGGGGAGACCCAGTACTTC.

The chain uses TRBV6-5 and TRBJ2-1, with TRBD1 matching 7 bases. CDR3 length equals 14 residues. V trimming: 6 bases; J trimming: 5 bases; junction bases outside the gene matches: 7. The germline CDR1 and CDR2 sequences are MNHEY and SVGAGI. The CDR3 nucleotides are TGTGCCAGCAGACTAGGACAGGTCAACAATGAGCAGTTCTTC. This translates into CASRLGQVNNEQFF.

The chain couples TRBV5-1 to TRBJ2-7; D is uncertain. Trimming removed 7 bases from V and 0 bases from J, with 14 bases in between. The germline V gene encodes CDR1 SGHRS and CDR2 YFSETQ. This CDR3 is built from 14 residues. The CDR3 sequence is CASSPPTSSYEQYF. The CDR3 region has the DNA TGCGCCAGCTCCCCCCCCACAAGCTCCTACGAGCAGTACTTC. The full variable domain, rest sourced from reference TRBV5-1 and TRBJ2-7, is KAGVTQTPRYLIKTRGQQVTLSCSPISGHRSVSWYQQTPGQGLQFLFEYFSETQRNKGNFPGRFSGRQFSNSRSEMNVSTLELGDSALYLCASSPPTSSYEQYFGPGTRLTVT.

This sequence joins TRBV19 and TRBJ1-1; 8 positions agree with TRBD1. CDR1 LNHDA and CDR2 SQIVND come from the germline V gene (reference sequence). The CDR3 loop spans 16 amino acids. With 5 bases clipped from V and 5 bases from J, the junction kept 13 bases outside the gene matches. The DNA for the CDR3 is TGTGCCAGTAGTGGTCTGTGGACAGGGAGAGGGACTGAAGCTTTCTTT. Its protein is CASSGLWTGRGTEAFF.

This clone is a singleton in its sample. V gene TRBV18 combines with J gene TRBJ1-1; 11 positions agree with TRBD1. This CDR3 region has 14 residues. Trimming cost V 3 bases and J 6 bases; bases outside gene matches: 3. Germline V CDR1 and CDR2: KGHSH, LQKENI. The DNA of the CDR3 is TGTGCCAGCTCACCCGGGACAGGGGGTCCTGAAGCTTTCTTT. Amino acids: CASSPGTGGPEAFF.

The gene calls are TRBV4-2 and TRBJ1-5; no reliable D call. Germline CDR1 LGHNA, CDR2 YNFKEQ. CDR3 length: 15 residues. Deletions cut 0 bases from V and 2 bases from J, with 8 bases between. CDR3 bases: TGTGCCAGCAGCCAAGAGCGATTGGGCAATCAGCCCCAGCATTTT. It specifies CASSQERLGNQPQHF.